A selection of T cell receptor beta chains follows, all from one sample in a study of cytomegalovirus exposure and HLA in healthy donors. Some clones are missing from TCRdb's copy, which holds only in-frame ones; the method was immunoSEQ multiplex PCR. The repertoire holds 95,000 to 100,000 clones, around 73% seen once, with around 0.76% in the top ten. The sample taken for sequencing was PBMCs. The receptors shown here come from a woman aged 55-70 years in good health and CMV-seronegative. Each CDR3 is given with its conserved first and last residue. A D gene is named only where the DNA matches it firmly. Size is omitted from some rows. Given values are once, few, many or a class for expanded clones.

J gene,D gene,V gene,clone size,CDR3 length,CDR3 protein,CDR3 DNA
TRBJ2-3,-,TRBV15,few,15,CATSRDTLYTDTQYF,TGTGCCACCAGCAGAGACACGCTATACACAGATACGCAGTATTTT
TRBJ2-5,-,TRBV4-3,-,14,CASSQHQGEETQYF,TGCGCCAGCAGCCAACATCAGGGTGAAGAGACCCAGTACTTC
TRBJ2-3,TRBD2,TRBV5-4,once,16,CASSFFSGGQADTQYF,TGTGCCAGCAGCTTCTTTAGCGGGGGGCAGGCAGATACGCAGTATTTT
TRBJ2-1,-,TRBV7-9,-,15,CASSLWTDTTGEQFF,TGTGCCAGCAGCTTATGGACAGATACTACCGGGGAGCAGTTCTTC
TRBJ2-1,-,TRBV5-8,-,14,CASSFPGLYNEQFF,TGTGCCAGCAGCTTCCCGGGACTCTACAATGAGCAGTTCTTC
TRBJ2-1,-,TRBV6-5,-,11,CASSYINEQFF,TGTGCCAGCAGTTATATCAATGAGCAGTTCTTC
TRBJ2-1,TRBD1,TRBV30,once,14,CAWVLRDSKAEQFF,TGTGCCTGGGTACTACGGGACAGTAAGGCTGAGCAGTTCTTC
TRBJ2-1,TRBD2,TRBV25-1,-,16,CASSQFRGGGRDEQFF,TGTGCCAGCAGTCAGTTCCGGGGGGGCGGAAGGGATGAGCAGTTCTTC
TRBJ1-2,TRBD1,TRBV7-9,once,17,CASTRTGRTGGKDGYTF,TGTGCCAGCACCAGGACGGGTAGGACAGGGGGTAAAGATGGCTACACCTTC
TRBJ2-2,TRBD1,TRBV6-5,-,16,CASSYSPGQGPGELFF,TGTGCCAGCAGTTACTCCCCTGGACAGGGGCCCGGGGAGCTGTTTTTT
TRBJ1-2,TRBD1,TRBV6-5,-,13,CASSYDRGRGYTF,TGTGCCAGCAGTTACGACAGGGGAAGGGGCTACACCTTC
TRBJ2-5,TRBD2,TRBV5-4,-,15,CASSSTSGRQETQYF,TGTGCCAGCAGCTCTACCAGCGGGAGACAAGAGACCCAGTACTTC
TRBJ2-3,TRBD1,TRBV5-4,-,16,CASSLAGTDLSDTQYF,TGTGCCAGCAGCTTGGCCGGGACAGATTTATCAGATACGCAGTATTTT
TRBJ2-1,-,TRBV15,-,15,CATSRDLGGQIEQFF,TGTGCCACCAGCAGAGATCTCGGGGGGCAAATAGAGCAGTTCTTC
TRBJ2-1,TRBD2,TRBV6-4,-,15,CASSESSGGYNEQFF,TGTGCCAGCAGTGAGAGTAGCGGGGGGTACAATGAGCAGTTCTTC
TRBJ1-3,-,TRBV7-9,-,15,CASSLAQGFGNTIYF,TGTGCCAGCAGTTTAGCACAGGGTTTTGGAAACACCATATATTTT
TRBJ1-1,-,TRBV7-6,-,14,CASSLRAGDTEAFF,TGTGCCAGCAGCTTACGCGCAGGGGACACTGAAGCTTTCTTT
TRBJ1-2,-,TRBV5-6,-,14,CASSVDSKDYGYTF,TGTGCCAGCAGCGTGGACAGTAAGGACTATGGCTACACCTTC
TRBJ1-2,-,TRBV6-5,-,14,CASSYSKQGRSYTF,TGTGCCAGCAGTTACTCGAAACAGGGTAGGAGCTACACCTTC
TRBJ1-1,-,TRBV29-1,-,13,CSVEITENTEAFF,TGCAGCGTTGAGATAACAGAGAACACTGAAGCTTTCTTT
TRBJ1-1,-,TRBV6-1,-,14,CASTLYRENTEAFF,TGTGCCAGCACCTTATACAGGGAGAACACTGAAGCTTTCTTT
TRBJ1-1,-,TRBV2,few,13,CASSPGGSAEAFF,TGTGCCAGCAGCCCTGGGGGGTCGGCTGAAGCTTTCTTT